This TCR beta chain came from a study of tumor-infiltrating lymphocytes in primary liver carcinoma. Study-wide context: All lesions had stage T1-T3 N0M0 and roughly 4 to 10 cm widths. Whole-study results and caveats: Significantly larger top-250-clone fractions were found in tumors than in blood (p = 0.039). Owing to bulk unsorted samples, no comparison was made between CD4+ and CD8+ repertoires.

The ends were cut back, 0 bases at V and 6 bases at J, with 17 bases in the middle. The CDR3 consists of 17 residues. The germline CDR1 and CDR2 sequences are MNHEY and SVGAGI. TCR beta cDNA was prepared out of 500 ng total RNA by means of a constant-region primer. Three-round nested multiplex PCR performed with slightly modified ARM-PCR produced the TCR beta libraries. The study ran its first two PCR rounds for roughly 10 cycles each, using TRBV1-TRBV30 forward primers and a C-beta reverse primer. Via MiXCR, TCRdb re-called the multiplex PCR reads, giving one row per CDR3 protein. The data contain some 180,000 distinct CDR3 sequences, less than 65% of them singletons. Note on this clonotype: Its target is not known. The conserved closing phenylalanine or tryptophan is absent in this CDR3, likely reflecting a read error.

Unsorted whole blood yielded blood RNA, and germline DNA was extracted as well. This receptor was taken from a man aged 35 to 55 with primary liver carcinoma and hepatitis B virus infection. This chain uses TRBV6-5 with TRBJ2-2, with D perhaps TRBD1 (6 bases). The material sequenced was peripheral blood. CDR3 nucleotides: TGTGCCAGCAGTTACTCTACGAAGCAGGGGTACTCCGGGGAGCTGTTTCTT. Amino acids: CASSYSTKQGYSGELFL.